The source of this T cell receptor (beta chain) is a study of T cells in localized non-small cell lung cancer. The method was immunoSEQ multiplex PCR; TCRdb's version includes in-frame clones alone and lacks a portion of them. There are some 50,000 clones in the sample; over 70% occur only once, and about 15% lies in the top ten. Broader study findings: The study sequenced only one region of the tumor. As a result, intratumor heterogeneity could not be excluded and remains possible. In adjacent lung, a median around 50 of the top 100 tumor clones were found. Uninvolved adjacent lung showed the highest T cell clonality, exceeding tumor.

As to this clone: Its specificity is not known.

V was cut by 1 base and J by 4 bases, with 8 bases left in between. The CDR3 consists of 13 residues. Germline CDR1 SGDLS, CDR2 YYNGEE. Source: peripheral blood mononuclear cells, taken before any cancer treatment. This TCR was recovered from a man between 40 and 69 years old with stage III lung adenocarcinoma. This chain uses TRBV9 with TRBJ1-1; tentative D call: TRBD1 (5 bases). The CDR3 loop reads CASSVRGGTEAFF. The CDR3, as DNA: TGTGCCAGCAGCGTAAGGGGCGGCACTGAAGCTTTCTTT.